This TCR beta chain was captured in a study of T-cell memory formation after mild COVID-19. Findings of the study overall: In second-wave clones peaking day 37, SARS-CoV-2 specificity remained unconfirmed. The main location of contracting CD4+ clones was CM and EM, and that of contracting CD8+ clones was EMRA. There were some responding clones in pre-infection memory, which suggested that cross-reactive memory had joined.

In the case of this clonotype: As yet, its antigen is unknown.

A 5'RACE reaction primed in the constant segment made cDNA libraries of TCR alpha and TCR beta, and these carried sample barcodes and UMIs. TCRdb called the 5' RACE reads again in MiXCR, with one record for every CDR3 protein. The table shows under 150,000 distinct CDR3 sequences, with 22% occurring only once. Germline V CDR1 and CDR2: SGHRS, YFSETQ. Trimming left V 0 bases short and J 2 bases short, with 10 bases between. The CDR3 consists of 15 residues. The V and J genes are TRBV5-1 and TRBJ2-3; the D call may be TRBD1 or TRBD2 (5 bases each). Sequences were obtained from PBMCs or a T cell subset sorted from them (not recorded which). This sequence was found in a man younger than 35 who had mild COVID-19 (a few samples of this study predate the infection). Cell type and time point are not known. In nucleotides, the CDR3 is TGCGCCAGCAGCTTGGGAGGGACGAACACAGATACGCAGTATTTT. Protein: CASSLGGTNTDTQYF.